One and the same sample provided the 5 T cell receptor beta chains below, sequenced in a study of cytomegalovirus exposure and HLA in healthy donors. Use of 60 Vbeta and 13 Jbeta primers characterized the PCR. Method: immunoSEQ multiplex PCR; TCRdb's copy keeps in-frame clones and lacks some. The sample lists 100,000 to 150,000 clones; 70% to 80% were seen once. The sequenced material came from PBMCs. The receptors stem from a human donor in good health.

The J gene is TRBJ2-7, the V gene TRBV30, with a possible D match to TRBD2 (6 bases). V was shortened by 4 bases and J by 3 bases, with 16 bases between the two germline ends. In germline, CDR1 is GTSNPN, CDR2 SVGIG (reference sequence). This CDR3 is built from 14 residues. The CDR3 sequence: CAWKKSGSIYEQYF. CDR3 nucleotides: TGTGCCTGGAAGAAATCCGGGAGTATCTACGAGCAGTACTTC.

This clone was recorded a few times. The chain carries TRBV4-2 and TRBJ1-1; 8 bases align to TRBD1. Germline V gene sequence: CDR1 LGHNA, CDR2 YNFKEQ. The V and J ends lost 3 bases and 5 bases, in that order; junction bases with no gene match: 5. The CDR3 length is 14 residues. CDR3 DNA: TGTGCCAGCAGCCAGGCGGACAGGGTTACTGAAGCTTTCTTT. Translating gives CASSQADRVTEAFF.

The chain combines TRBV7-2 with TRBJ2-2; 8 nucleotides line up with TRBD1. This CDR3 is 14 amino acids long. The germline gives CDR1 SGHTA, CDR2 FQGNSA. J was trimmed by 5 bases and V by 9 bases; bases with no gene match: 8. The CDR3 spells CASKTGGWTGELFF. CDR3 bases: TGTGCCAGTAAAACAGGGGGTTGGACCGGGGAGCTGTTTTTT.

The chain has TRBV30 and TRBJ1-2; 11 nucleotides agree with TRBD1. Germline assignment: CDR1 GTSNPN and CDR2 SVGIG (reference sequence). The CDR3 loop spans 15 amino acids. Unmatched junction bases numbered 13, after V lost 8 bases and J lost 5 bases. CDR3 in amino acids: CAATEDRGPRYGYTF. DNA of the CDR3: TGTGCCGCGACCGAGGACAGGGGGCCTCGTTATGGCTACACCTTC. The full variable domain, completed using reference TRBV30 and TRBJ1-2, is SQTIHQWPATLVQPVGSPLSLECTVEGTSNPNLYWYRQAAGRGLQLLFYSVGIGQISSEVPQNLSASRPQDRQFILSSKKLLLSDSGFYLCAATEDRGPRYGYTFGSGTRLTVV.

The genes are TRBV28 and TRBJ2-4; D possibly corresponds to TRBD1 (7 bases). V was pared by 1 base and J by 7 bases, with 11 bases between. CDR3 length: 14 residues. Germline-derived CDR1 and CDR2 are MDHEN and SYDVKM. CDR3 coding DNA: TGTGCCAGCAGTTTATCGGCAGGGGGGAACATTCAGTACTTC. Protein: CASSLSAGGNIQYF. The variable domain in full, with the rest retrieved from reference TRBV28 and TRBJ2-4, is DVKVTQSSRYLVKRTGEKVFLECVQDMDHENMFWYRQDPGLGLRLIYFSYDVKMKEKGDIPEGYSVSREKKERFSLILESASTNQTSMYLCASSLSAGGNIQYFGAGTRLSVL.